The TCR beta chain described here comes from a study (dated by TCRdb to the mid-2010s). Broadly, across the study: Whether tumor-infiltrating Tregs in breast cancer are recruited from blood Tregs or converted in situ from other CD4+ T cell subsets was tested.

About this clonotype: Its binding antigen is unknown. The germline gene is not matched at one end of the junction; a read error may be the cause.

The paper as a whole reports these results and caveats: Rather than covering whole repertoires, validation in the larger cohort was restricted to a single TCR beta V-J rearrangement. The greatest overlap of tumor-infiltrating Treg TCR alpha and beta sequences was observed with tumor naive CD4+ T cells, followed by blood naive CD4+ T cells. Tumor memory CD4+ T cell TCR gene usage was found to cluster with blood and lymph node memory CD4+ cells and with lymph node naive CD4+ cells.

CD4+CD45RO+CD25- cells were isolated as memory CD4+ T cells. Tregs, naive and memory CD4+ T cells from tumor, blood and ipsilateral draining lymph nodes of a handful of breast cancer patients underwent full-length TCR alpha and beta sequencing. Ficoll density gradient centrifugation was used to isolate mononuclear cells from either lymph nodes or roughly 50 ml of peripheral blood. A purity exceeding 90% was confirmed by FACS for the sorted cell populations. Full-length TCR variable regions were amplified by 5' RACE PCR with constant-region reverse primers, followed by semi-nested PCR with Nested Universal Primer A. Using the ReliaPrep RNA Cell Miniprep System, total RNA was extracted, and the SMARTer RACE 5'/3' Kit was then used to reverse transcribe the RNA into 5'RACE-ready cDNA. Multiplex adaptors were used to barcode the full-length TCR alpha and beta libraries, which were then sequenced on an Illumina MiSeq. In the paper's pipeline: For each of nine subset-tissue groups, sequencing data from the five patients were combined, and the groups were compared by unsupervised clustering of TCR gene usage. The Morisita-Horn index, with shared sequences weighted by their contribution to each repertoire, was used to calculate repertoire similarity. TCRdb cleaned the public reads at Q25 with fastp, built clones with MiXCR and kept in-frame beta chains. Each CDR3 protein appears once, grouped with its most common genes and DNA. TCRdb, not the authors, supplied the V and J calls. This sample is represented by 25,000 to 40,000 distinct CDR3 sequences; approximately 25% of them were singletons. Clones ranked in the top ten supply 4.3% of the sample.

The CDR3 runs 16 amino acids, cysteine and phenylalanine included. CDR3 DNA only is kept here, 48 bases in frame from base 1. CDR1 and CDR2, per the germline V gene, are SGHVS and FQNEAQ. The clonotype comes from a female donor with breast cancer. Here the chain combines TRBV7-8 and TRBJ1-1; possibly the D gene is TRBD1, per 6 matching bases. The specimen was memory CD4+ T cells sorted from blood. This specimen's cell subset or site label, per the study, means: memory CD4+ T cells, CD4+CD45RO+CD25-. The DNA reads as follows: TGTGCCAGCAGCTTAGTGTTAGGACAGCCGAACACTGAAGTTTTCTTT. Translated, it reads CASSLVLGQPNTEVFF.